These 28 T cell receptor beta chains share one sample of origin, sequenced in a study of vaccination and CD4 T cells after COVID-19. The treatment denotes: roughly 11-day PBMC culture with coronavirus spike peptide pools or control peptides (ViraFEST assay). Cultured CD4+ T cells had their DNA profiled by the Oncomine TCR Beta short-read assay. TCRdb itself ran the PCR reads through MiXCR, one entry per CDR3 protein. The repertoire holds over 10,000 distinct CDR3 sequences, with roughly 76% as singletons. No antigen is known for these receptors. The source material was CD4+ T cells from blood, cultured in vitro. All receptors come from a human donor who had recovered from COVID-19.

The chain employs TRBV28 and TRBJ2-1, with D perhaps matching TRBD1 or TRBD2 (5 bases each). V lost 8 bases, J lost 10 bases, and 12 bases lay in between. Germline V CDR1 and CDR2: MDHEN, SYDVKM. This CDR3 has 11 residues. Here the CDR3 reads CASGGRREQFF. The CDR3 nucleotides are TGTGCCAGCGGGGGAAGGAGGGAGCAGTTCTTC. Full variable domain (missing parts from reference TRBV28 and TRBJ2-1): DVKVTQSSRYLVKRTGEKVFLECVQDMDHENMFWYRQDPGLGLRLIYFSYDVKMKEKGDIPEGYSVSREKKERFSLILESASTNQTSMYLCASGGRREQFFGPGTRLTVL.

The genes are TRBV27 and TRBJ2-5; 8 bases are a match to TRBD1. This CDR3 spans 14 amino acids. Germline V gene lookup returns CDR1 MNHEY and CDR2 SMNVEV (reference sequence). After removal of 5 bases from V and 2 bases from J, the junction contained 4 bases not matched to a gene. The CDR3 region has the DNA TGTGCCAGCAGTCCATGGACAGGGCAAGAGACCCAGTACTTC. This translates into CASSPWTGQETQYF.

V gene TRBV7-2 combines with J gene TRBJ2-1; 8 nucleotides match TRBD2. After removal of 6 bases from V and 3 bases from J, the junction contained 4 bases not matched to a gene. The CDR3 consists of 14 residues. Germline values: CDR1 SGHTA, CDR2 FQGNSA. The CDR3 coding sequence is TGTGCCAGCAGAGGAGCGGGGGACTACAATGAGCAGTTCTTC. Protein sequence: CASRGAGDYNEQFF.

The gene calls are TRBV27 and TRBJ1-6; D is possibly TRBD1 (6 bases). The CDR3 extends over 15 amino acids. V was cut by 6 bases and J by 7 bases, with 16 bases left in between. Germline CDR1 reads MNHEY; CDR2 reads SMNVEV (reference sequence). Here the CDR3 reads CASSQQGGRNSPLHF. In DNA form, the CDR3 reads TGTGCCAGCAGCCAGCAAGGGGGGCGGAATTCACCCCTCCACTTT.

The DNA of the CDR3 is TGTGCCAGCAGCCCTAAAGTGAGGGTCGAGCAGTACTTC. It codes for CASSPKVRVEQYF. The chain couples TRBV7-2 to TRBJ2-7, with TRBD2 as a possible D gene (5 bases). The CDR3 runs to 13 residues. Germline lookup yields CDR1 SGHTA and CDR2 FQGNSA. Trimming left V 5 bases short and J 6 bases short, with 14 bases between.

As regards this clonotype: One end of the junction is discordant with germline, which a read error may explain. The chain combines TRBV6-4 with TRBJ2-2; 10 positions match TRBD2. The CDR3 extends over 15 amino acids. The germline CDR1 and CDR2 sequences are MRHNA and SNTAGT. The CDR3 DNA is TGCGCCAGCAGTGAGAGCGGGAGGGTCACCGGGGAGCTGTTTTTT. Translated, it gives CASSESGRVTGELFF.

The chain has TRBV9 and TRBJ2-2; D unresolved. This CDR3 has 14 amino acids. CDR1 SGDLS and CDR2 YYNGEE come from the germline V gene. V was clipped by 0 bases and J by 0 bases, with 3 bases between them. CDR3: CASSVDANTGELFF. CDR3 in DNA: TGTGCCAGCAGCGTAGATGCGAACACCGGGGAGCTGTTTTTT.

The V call is TRBV11-3, the J call TRBJ2-2, with TRBD1 identical over 7 bases. J lost 4 bases, V lost 5 bases, and 7 bases had no gene match. The CDR3 has 15 amino acids. Per the germline V gene, CDR1 is SGHNT and CDR2 is YENEEA. The DNA of the CDR3 is TGTGCCAGCAGCCCTACGACAGGGACCACCGGGGAGCTGTTTTTT. As protein: CASSPTTGTTGELFF.

V and J are TRBV20-1 and TRBJ1-1; weak D call: TRBD1 (5 bases). The CDR3 loop spans 12 amino acids. Germline V gene lookup returns CDR1 DFQATT and CDR2 SNEGSKA (reference sequence). Between the trimmed V and J ends, which lost 1 base and 7 bases, there was a span of 10 bases. CDR3 sequence (DNA): TGCAGTGCTAGAGTGGGGGATGGTGAAGCTTTCTTT. Translation gives CSARVGDGEAFF.

The V call is TRBV20-1, the J call TRBJ1-5, with TRBD1 identical over 8 bases. There are 16 residues in the CDR3. The germline gives CDR1 DFQATT, CDR2 SNEGSKA (reference sequence). Germline trimming cut 5 bases from V and 0 bases from J; bases unmatched to any gene: 9. CDR3 sequence: CSAHGQGPFSNQPQHF. CDR3 bases: TGCAGTGCTCACGGACAGGGCCCCTTTAGCAATCAGCCCCAGCATTTT.

The chain joins TRBV2 to TRBJ2-7, with D perhaps TRBD1 (7 bases). CDR1 and CDR2 (germline): SNHLY, FYNNEI. With 3 bases removed from V and 7 bases from J, the gap between germline ends came to 19 bases. This CDR3 has 15 amino acids. CDR3 protein: CASSEVRGTAQEQYF. As DNA, the CDR3 is TGTGCCAGCAGTGAGGTCCGGGGGACAGCTCAGGAGCAGTACTTC.

This chain uses TRBV6-4 with TRBJ1-2; 9 bases are shared with TRBD1. This CDR3 has 15 residues. Germline trimming cut 6 bases from V and 4 bases from J; bases unmatched to any gene: 9. The germline CDR1 and CDR2 sequences are MRHNA and SNTAGT. Here the CDR3 reads CASSENRGLAYGYTF. Here the CDR3 DNA reads TGTGCCAGCAGCGAAAACAGGGGGCTGGCCTATGGCTACACCTTC.

The CDR3 loop is CASSLEDRGQPQHF. In DNA form, the CDR3 reads TGTGCCAGCAGCTTAGAGGATCGAGGTCAGCCCCAGCATTTT. The chain uses TRBV7-9 and TRBJ1-5; D not certain. Between the trimmed V and J ends, which lost 1 base and 6 bases, there was a span of 10 bases. The CDR3 extends over 14 amino acids. Germline CDR1 SEHNR, CDR2 FQNEAQ (reference sequence).

The chain carries TRBV12-3 or TRBV12-4 and TRBJ1-1, with TRBD1 matching 9 bases. CDR3 length: 11 amino acids. The trim removed 5 bases at V and 11 bases at J, leaving 3 bases unmatched. CDR3: CASSTQGAAFF. In DNA, the CDR3 is TGTGCCAGCAGTACACAGGGGGCGGCTTTCTTT.

The chain carries TRBV27 and TRBJ1-6; D is possibly TRBD1 (5 bases). Germline CDR1 MNHEY, CDR2 SMNVEV (reference sequence). Trimming took off 6 bases at V and 2 bases at J, with 11 bases between the two ends. CDR3 length: 15 residues. CDR3 nucleotide sequence: TGTGCCAGCAGGATGGGGGAAACCTATAATTCACCCCTCCACTTT. Translating it yields CASRMGETYNSPLHF.

This clonotype was seen only a few times. This chain joins TRBV27 and TRBJ2-7; D is possibly TRBD1 or TRBD2 (6 bases each). Germline CDR1 MNHEY, CDR2 SMNVEV (reference sequence). The CDR3 is 11 residues long. This chain's CDR3 is CLNTGAREQYF. The CDR3 DNA reads TGTCTGAACACGGGGGCGCGGGAGCAGTACTTC.

The V gene is TRBV27, the J gene TRBJ1-5; 9 bases fit TRBD1. The length of the CDR3 is 18 residues. Germline CDR1 and CDR2: MNHEY and SMNVEV (reference sequence). Losses at the gene ends were 1 base for V and 0 bases for J; bases not matched to a gene: 7. The CDR3 loop reads CASSLFWTGANSNQPQHF. The CDR3 DNA reads TGTGCCAGCAGTTTATTCTGGACAGGGGCTAATAGCAATCAGCCCCAGCATTTT.

The chain has TRBV15 and TRBJ2-7; 9 nucleotides match TRBD1. V shed 3 bases and J 3 bases; nucleotides not matched to a gene: 18. In germline, CDR1 is LNHNV, CDR2 YYDKDF (reference sequence). CDR3 length: 19 residues. CDR3 loop: CATSSTGTGLLSRRYEQYF. DNA of the CDR3: TGTGCCACCAGCAGTACCGGGACAGGGCTCTTAAGTCGTCGCTACGAGCAGTACTTC.

The rearrangement joins TRBV10-1 to TRBJ2-5; D is uncertain. CDR3 length: 12 residues. In germline, CDR1 is WNHNN, CDR2 SYGVQD (reference sequence). V lost 6 bases and J 9 bases, leaving 14 bases between the germline ends. This CDR3 reads CASSPDRQAQYF. The CDR3, as DNA: TGCGCCAGCAGCCCGGACCGTCAGGCCCAGTACTTC.

This chain joins TRBV7-3 and TRBJ1-5; the D is unclear. Germline CDR1 SGHTA, CDR2 FQGTGA. V shed 5 bases and J shed 7 bases, with 12 bases lying between them. The CDR3 is 13 amino acids. The CDR3 loop is CASSPTTAQPQHF. The CDR3 bases are TGTGCCAGCAGCCCAACCACGGCCCAGCCCCAGCATTTT.

The rearrangement links TRBV6-1 to TRBJ2-7, with D tentatively TRBD1 (6 bases). Trimming cost V 5 bases and J 4 bases, with 21 bases left between them. This CDR3 comprises 16 residues. Germline CDR1 MNHNS, CDR2 SASEGT. In DNA form, the CDR3 reads TGTGCCAGCAGTCTAATCTCCACAGGGATGTCGTACGAGCAGTACTTC. It codes for CASSLISTGMSYEQYF.

The genes are TRBV28 and TRBJ2-7, with 7 bases fitting TRBD2. Germline CDR1 and CDR2: MDHEN and SYDVKM. Trimming took 6 bases from V and 1 from J; bases not matched to a gene: 21. This CDR3 is 19 amino acids long. The CDR3 DNA is TGTGCCAGCAGCATTAGCGGGTTTAGACCCACTCCCCTATCCTACGAGCAGTACTTC. It specifies CASSISGFRPTPLSYEQYF.

This chain links TRBV15 with TRBJ1-6; no reliable D call. Deletions cut 1 base from V and 11 bases from J, with 15 bases between. The CDR3 length is 15 residues. Germline CDR1 and CDR2: LNHNV and YYDKDF (reference sequence). The CDR3 loop reads CATSRVVSGRAPLHF. The CDR3 DNA reads as TGTGCCACCAGCAGAGTGGTTTCGGGTCGGGCACCCCTCCACTTT.

The chain combines TRBV4-1 with TRBJ1-5; no definite D call. V shed 1 base and J shed 4 bases, with 11 bases lying between them. Germline loops: CDR1 MGHRA, CDR2 YSYEKL. The CDR3 covers 15 residues. The CDR3 bases are TGCGCCAGCAGCCAAGTGACCCCTTCTAATCAGCCCCAGCATTTT. Translated, it gives CASSQVTPSNQPQHF.

This sequence joins TRBV12-3 or TRBV12-4 and TRBJ2-7, with 16 nucleotides matching TRBD2. V lost 5 bases and J lost 6; bases outside the gene matches: 13. This CDR3 is 18 amino acids long. The DNA for the CDR3 is TGTGCCAGCAGTGGGGGGGTAGGGACTAGCGGGAGGGCTTCCGAGCAGTACTTC. The encoded protein is CASSGGVGTSGRASEQYF.

This clonotype turned up a few times. The chain couples TRBV11-3 to TRBJ2-1, with 11 bases identical to TRBD1. Trimming took 5 bases from V and 6 from J; bases not matched to a gene: 6. Germline CDR1 and CDR2: SGHNT and YENEEA. The CDR3 loop spans 15 amino acids. The CDR3 nucleotides read TGTGCCAGCAGCCTACGTGGGACAGGGGGCAATGAGCAGTTCTTC. It codes for CASSLRGTGGNEQFF.

The V gene is TRBV10-3, the J gene TRBJ1-2; D not certain. Germline V lookup: CDR1 ENHRY, CDR2 SYGVKD. This CDR3 comprises 12 residues. With 2 bases removed from V and 8 bases from J, the gap between germline ends came to 9 bases. Written as DNA, the CDR3 is TGTGCCATCAGTGAGGCACCCGTGGGCTACACCTTC. This sequence encodes CAISEAPVGYTF.

This clonotype occurred once. This chain links TRBV6-1 with TRBJ2-5; 10 bases map to TRBD2. The germline V gene encodes CDR1 MNHNS and CDR2 SASEGT. V gave up 5 bases and J gave up 2 bases; unmatched junction bases: 5. The length of the CDR3 is 15 residues. The CDR3 DNA follows: TGTGCCAGCAGTAGTCTAGCGGGGGCACAAGAGACCCAGTACTTC. It specifies CASSSLAGAQETQYF.